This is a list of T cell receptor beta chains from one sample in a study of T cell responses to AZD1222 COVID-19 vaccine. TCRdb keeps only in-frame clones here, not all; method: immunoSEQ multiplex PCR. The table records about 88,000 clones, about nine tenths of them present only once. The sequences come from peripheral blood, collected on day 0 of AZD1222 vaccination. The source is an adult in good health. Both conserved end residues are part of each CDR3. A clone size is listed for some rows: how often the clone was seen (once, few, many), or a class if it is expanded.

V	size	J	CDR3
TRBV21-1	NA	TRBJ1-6	CASSKGDRGYNSPLHF
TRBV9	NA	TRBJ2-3	CASSPGLAGEGFIDTQYF
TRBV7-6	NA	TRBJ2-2	CASSLNRAPSTGELFF
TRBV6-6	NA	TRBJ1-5	CATRGGASNQPQHF
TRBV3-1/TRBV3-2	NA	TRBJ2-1	CASSPEFVPNEQFF
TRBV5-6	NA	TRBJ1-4	CASSLRWERSEKLFF
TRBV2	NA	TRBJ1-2	CASSGEGFPIGYTF
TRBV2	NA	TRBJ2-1	CASTFSGRANEQFF
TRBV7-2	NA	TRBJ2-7	CASSSWQRGASYEQYF
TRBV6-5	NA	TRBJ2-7	CASWTWEGYEQYF
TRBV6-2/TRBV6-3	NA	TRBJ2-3	CASSLGTSGGADTQYF
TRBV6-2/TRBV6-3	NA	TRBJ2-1	CASSDLAGHNEQFF
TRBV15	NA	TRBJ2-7	CATSRDVPGVGGYEQYF
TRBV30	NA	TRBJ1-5	CAWSSGQGVQPQHF
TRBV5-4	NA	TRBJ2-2	CASSSIIRRDTGELFF
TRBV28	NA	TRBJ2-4	CASSSALAKNIQYF
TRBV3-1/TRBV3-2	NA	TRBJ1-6	CASSPIARVNSPLHF
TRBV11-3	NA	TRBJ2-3	CASSLRGPDTQYF
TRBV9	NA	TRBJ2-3	CASSGAGSTDTQYF
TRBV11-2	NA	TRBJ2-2	CASSLWTSGRALTGELFF
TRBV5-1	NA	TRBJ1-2	CASSLDRGHRDGYTF
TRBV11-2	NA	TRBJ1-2	CASSLMAAYGYTF
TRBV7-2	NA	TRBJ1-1	CASSFWQGKTEAFF
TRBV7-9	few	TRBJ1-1	CASGTTGYTEAFF
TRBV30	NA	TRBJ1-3	CAWNGHPPGNTIYF
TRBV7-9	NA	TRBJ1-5	CASSLAVQPQHF
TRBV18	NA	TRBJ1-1	CASSRGGGGNTEAFF
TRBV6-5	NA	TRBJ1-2	CASRDPGPQGYTF
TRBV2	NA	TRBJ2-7	CASSGQGAMYEQYF
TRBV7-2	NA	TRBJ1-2	CASSLNQIQGYGYTF
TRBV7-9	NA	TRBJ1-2	CASSPGTGETYGYTF
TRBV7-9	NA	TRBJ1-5	CASSFTDQPQHF
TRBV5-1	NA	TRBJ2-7	CASSLVPPGTGSYEQYF
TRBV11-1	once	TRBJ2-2	CASSLSSGSGELFF
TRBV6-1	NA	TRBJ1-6	CASSEPPGGSPLHF
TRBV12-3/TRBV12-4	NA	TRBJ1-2	CASSGANYGYTF
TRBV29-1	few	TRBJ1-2	CSVELRGPNYGYTF
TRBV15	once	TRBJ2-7	CATSRTGNVYEQYF
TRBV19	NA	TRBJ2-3	CASSIASGEGSDTQYF
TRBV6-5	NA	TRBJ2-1	CASRTVSYNEQFF
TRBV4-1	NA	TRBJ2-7	CASSQEGAGDFYEQYF
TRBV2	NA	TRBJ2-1	CASSGTTYNEQFF
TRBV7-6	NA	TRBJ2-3	CASSYDPDRTDTQYF
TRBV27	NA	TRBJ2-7	CASSLRGNLPTVYEQYF
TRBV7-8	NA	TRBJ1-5	CASRGLSNQPQHF
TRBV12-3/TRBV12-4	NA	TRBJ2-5	CASSLLEEETQYF
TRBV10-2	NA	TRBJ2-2	CASMGLLYTGELFF
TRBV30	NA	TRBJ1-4	CAWGPRMEKLFF
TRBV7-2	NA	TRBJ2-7	CASSFGITYEQYF
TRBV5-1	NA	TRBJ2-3	CASSLLGSTDTQYF
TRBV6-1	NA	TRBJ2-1	CASSVATGPLPSTNNEQFF
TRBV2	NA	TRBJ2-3	CASRVSGSTDTQYF
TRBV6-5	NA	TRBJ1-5	CASTFGLNQPQHF
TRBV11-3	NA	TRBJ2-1	CASSLKGYNEQFF
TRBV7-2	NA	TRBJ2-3	CASSSTGSDTQYF
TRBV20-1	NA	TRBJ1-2	CSASLSGTGGDGYTF
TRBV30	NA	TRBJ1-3	CALTGSGNTIYF
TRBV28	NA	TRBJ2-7	CASSRGYEQYF
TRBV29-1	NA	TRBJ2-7	CSAYSTGDGEQYF